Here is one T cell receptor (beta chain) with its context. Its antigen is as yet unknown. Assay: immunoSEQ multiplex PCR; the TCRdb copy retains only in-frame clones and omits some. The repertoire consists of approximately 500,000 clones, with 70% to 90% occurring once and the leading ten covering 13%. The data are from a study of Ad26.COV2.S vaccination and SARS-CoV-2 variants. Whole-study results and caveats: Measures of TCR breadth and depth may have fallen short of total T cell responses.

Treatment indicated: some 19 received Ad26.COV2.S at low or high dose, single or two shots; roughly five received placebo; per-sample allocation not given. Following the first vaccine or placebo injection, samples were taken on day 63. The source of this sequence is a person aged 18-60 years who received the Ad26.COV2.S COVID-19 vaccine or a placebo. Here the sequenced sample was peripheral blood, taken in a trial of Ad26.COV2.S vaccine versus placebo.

The CDR3 protein is CASSQGGISGDTQYF. The CDR3, as DNA: TGCGCCAGCAGCCAAGGGGGGATCTCCGGGGATACGCAGTATTTT. The J gene is TRBJ2-3, the V gene TRBV4-3; D tentatively fits TRBD1 or TRBD2 (5 bases each). Trimming stripped 1 base from V and 6 bases from J, with 14 bases between. Germline V CDR1 and CDR2: LGHNA, YSLEER. The CDR3 spans 15 residues.